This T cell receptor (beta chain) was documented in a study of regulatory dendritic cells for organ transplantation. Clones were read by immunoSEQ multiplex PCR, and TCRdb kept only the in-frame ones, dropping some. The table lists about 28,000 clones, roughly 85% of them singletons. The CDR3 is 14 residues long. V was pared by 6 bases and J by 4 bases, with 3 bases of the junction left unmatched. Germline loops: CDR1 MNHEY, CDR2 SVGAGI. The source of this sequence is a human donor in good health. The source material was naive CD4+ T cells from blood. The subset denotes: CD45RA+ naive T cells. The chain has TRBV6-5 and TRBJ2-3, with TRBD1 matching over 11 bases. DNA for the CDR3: TGTGCCAGCAGGGACAGGGGGCAAGCAGATACGCAGTATTTT. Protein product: CASRDRGQADTQYF.